This T cell receptor (beta chain) was found in a study of Graves' ophthalmopathy and Graves' hyperthyroidism. Across the whole study: Peripheral blood collection took place at initial diagnosis, before any treatment. Findings and limits, study-wide: Blood shared most expanded thyroid clonotypes above 0.001 frequency. Predictions made by the model for ophthalmopathy progression reached roughly 64% sensitivity and about 72% specificity.

RNA transcripts yielded amplified TCR beta CDR3 regions. The authors performed first-round RT-PCR with HTBI primers and then a second-round multiplex PCR. A single record per CDR3 protein comes from TCRdb applying MiXCR to the multiplex PCR reads. This sample yields 45,000 to 60,000 distinct CDR3 sequences, of which approximately 45% are seen a single time; 4.5% to 5% belongs to the top ten. By proportion, this clonotype is medium-sized (0.01 to 0.1%). Its specificity is not known. The sequence came from an adult woman with Graves' ophthalmopathy. The sequencing input was peripheral blood.

The CDR3: CASSEFHSYEQYF. CDR3 sequence (DNA): TGTGCCAGCAGTGAGTTCCACTCCTACGAGCAGTACTTC. The chain recombines TRBV25-1 with TRBJ2-7; no definite D call. CDR1 MGHDK and CDR2 SYGVNS come from the germline V gene. V was pared by 3 bases and J by 0 bases, with 6 bases between. The CDR3 is made up of 13 amino acids.